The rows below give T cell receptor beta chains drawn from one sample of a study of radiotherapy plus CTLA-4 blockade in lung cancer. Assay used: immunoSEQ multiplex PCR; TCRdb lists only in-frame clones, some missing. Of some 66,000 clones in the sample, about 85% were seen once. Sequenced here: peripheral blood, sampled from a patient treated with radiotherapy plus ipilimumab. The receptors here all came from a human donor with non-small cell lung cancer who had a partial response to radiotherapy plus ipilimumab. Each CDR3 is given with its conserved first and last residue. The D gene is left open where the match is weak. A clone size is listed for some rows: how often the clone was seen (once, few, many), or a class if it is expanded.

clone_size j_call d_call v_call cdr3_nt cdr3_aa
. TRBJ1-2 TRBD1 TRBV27 TGTGCCAGCAGCACAGGGGGCCTTCCCTATGGCTACACCTTC CASSTGGLPYGYTF
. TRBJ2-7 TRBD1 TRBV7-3 TGTGCCAGCAGCTGGGGACAGGGCTACGAGCAGTACTTC CASSWGQGYEQYF
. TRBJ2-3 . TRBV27 TGTGCCAGCAGTTTAGAGGCATTTAGGAGGACAGATACGCAGTATTTT CASSLEAFRRTDTQYF
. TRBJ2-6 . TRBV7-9 TGTGCCAGCTCCATATCGGCAGGGGCTGGGGCCAACGTCCTGACTTTC CASSISAGAGANVLTF
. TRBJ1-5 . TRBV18 TGTGCCAGCTCACCATCGACAGGCCGAAGCAATCAGCCCCAGCATTTT CASSPSTGRSNQPQHF
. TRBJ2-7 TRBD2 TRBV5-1 TGCGCCAGCAGCTTGTTCGCAGGGACTAGCGGGAGCGGAAAGTACTTC CASSLFAGTSGSGKYF
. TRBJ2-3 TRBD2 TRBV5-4 TGTGCCAGCAGCTTGGGCGGGAGCGGGACAGATACGCAGTATTTT CASSLGGSGTDTQYF
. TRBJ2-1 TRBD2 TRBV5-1 TGCGCCAGCAGCACCGAGGCGGGAGTAGGGTACAATGAGCAGTTCTTC CASSTEAGVGYNEQFF
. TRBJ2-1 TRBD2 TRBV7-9 TGTGCCAGCAGGCTAGCGGGAGTGAGTGAGCAGTTCTTC CASRLAGVSEQFF
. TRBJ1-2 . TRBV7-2 TGTGCCAGCAGCTTCAGGGATGTTGGCTATGGCTACACCTTC CASSFRDVGYGYTF
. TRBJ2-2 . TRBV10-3 TGTGCCATCCGAGGACTGGCGAACACCGGGGAGCTGTTTTTT CAIRGLANTGELFF
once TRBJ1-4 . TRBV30 TGTGCCTGGAGTGGGGCAGGAATTAATGAAAAACTGTTTTTT CAWSGAGINEKLFF
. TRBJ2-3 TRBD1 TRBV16 TGTGCCAGCAGCGACAGGGGGACCGATACGCAGTATTTT CASSDRGTDTQYF
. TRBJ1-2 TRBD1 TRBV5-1 TGCGCCAGCAGCTTGACGGGACAGGGGGTTAGCTACACCTTC CASSLTGQGVSYTF
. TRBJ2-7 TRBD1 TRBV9 TGTGCCAGCAGCGTAGATGGGACAGTCCTTACGGAGCAGTACTTC CASSVDGTVLTEQYF
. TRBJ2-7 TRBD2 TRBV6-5 TGTGCCAGCAGTTCGCCGGGGGGACGCGGAGGAGAGCAGTACTTC CASSSPGGRGGEQYF
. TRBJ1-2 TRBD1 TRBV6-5 TGTGCCAGCAGTTACTCGAGAGGGGGCCAATATGGCTACACCTTC CASSYSRGGQYGYTF
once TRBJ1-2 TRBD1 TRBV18 TGTGCCAGCTCACCCGGACAGGCGGCCGACTATGGCTACACCTTC CASSPGQAADYGYTF
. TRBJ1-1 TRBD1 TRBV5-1 TGCGCCAGCAGCTTGGGTCCGACAGGGGCCAACACTGAAGCTTTCTTT CASSLGPTGANTEAFF
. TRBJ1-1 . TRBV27 TGTGCCAGCAGTTTCGGAGACAGCCCTGAAGCTTTCTTT CASSFGDSPEAFF
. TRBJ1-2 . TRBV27 TGTGCCAGCAGTTTAGAAGGATTCACAGGGAGCTATGGCTACACCTTC CASSLEGFTGSYGYTF
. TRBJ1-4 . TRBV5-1 TGCGCCAGCAGCTGGGGGCTGGGTGCAACTAATGAAAAACTGTTTTTT CASSWGLGATNEKLFF
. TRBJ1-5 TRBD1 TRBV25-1 TGTGCCAGCAGGGGACAGGGGGCGACTCAGCCCCAGCATTTT CASRGQGATQPQHF
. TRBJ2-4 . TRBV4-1 TGCGCCAGCAGCCACCTGGAGGGAGTAGCCAAAAACATTCAGTACTTC CASSHLEGVAKNIQYF
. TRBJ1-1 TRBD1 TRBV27 TGTGCCAGCGCAACAGGGGGCGTAGGCACTGAAGCTTTCTTT CASATGGVGTEAFF
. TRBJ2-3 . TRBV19 TGTGCCAGTAGTATAAGGGGGAGTGGCACAGATACGCAGTATTTT CASSIRGSGTDTQYF
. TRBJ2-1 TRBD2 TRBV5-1 TGCGCCAGCAGCTTGACTAGCGGGGGGACTTACAATGAGCAGTTCTTC CASSLTSGGTYNEQFF
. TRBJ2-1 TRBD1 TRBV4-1 TGCGCCAGCAGCCCACAGGGGACCCGAGGTACCTACAATGAGCAGTTCTTC CASSPQGTRGTYNEQFF
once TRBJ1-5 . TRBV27 TGTGCCAGCAGTACCGTGGGGGGGGGAAATCAGCCCCAGCATTTT CASSTVGGGNQPQHF
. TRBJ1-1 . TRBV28 TGTGCCAGCAGTGTACAGGTTCCGAACACTGAAGCTTTCTTT CASSVQVPNTEAFF
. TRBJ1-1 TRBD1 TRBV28 TGTGCCAGCAGATCCGGGACAGGGGACACTGAAGCTTTCTTT CASRSGTGDTEAFF
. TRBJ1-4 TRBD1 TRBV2 TGTGCCAGCGGTGGGAGACAGGGGTGGGTTGAAAAACTGTTTTTT CASGGRQGWVEKLFF
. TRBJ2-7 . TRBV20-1 TGCAGTGCTACCCGGGGTCGGGAGCAGTACTTC CSATRGREQYF
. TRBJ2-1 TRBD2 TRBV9 TGTGCCAGCAGCGTAGCCACTAGCGGGGCCTACAATGAGCAGTTCTTC CASSVATSGAYNEQFF
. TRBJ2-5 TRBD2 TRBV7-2 TGTGCCAGCAGCCCCAGCGGACTAGACCCCTTTCAGGAGACCCAGTACTTC CASSPSGLDPFQETQYF
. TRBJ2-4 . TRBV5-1 TGCGCCAGCAGCTTGGATGCGCTATCCAAAAACATTCAGTACTTC CASSLDALSKNIQYF
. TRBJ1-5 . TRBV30 TGTGCCTGGAGTTCCGTGGGCAGCCGGTGGTCTCAGCCCCAGCATTTT CAWSSVGSRWSQPQHF
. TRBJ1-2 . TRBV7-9 TGTGCCAGCAGCTTAGGTTCATCCCAGTCCTATGGCTACACCTTC CASSLGSSQSYGYTF
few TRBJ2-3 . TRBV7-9 TGTGCCAGCAGCCTACCCGGTGGTAGCGGCACAGATACGCAGTATTTT CASSLPGGSGTDTQYF
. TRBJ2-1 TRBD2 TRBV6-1 TGTGCCAGCAGTGAAGCCGGGACTAGCGGGAACAATGAGCAGTTCTTC CASSEAGTSGNNEQFF
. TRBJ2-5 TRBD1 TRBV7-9 TGTGCCAGCAGCTTAGGGGCAGGGGGAGAGACCCAGTACTTC CASSLGAGGETQYF
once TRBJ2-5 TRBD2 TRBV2 TGTGCCAGCAGTTGGACTAGCGGGAGTCATCGAGGGGGGACCCAGTACTTC CASSWTSGSHRGGTQYF
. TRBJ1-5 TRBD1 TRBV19 TGTGCCAGTAGTCCCCGACAGGGGGCCTCGAATCAGCCCCAGCATTTT CASSPRQGASNQPQHF
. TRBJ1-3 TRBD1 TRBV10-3 TGTGCCATCAGACCGACAGGGTCCGGAAACACCATATATTTT CAIRPTGSGNTIYF
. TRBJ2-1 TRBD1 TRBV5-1 TGCGCCAGCAGCTCGGGACAGGGGGCAAATGAGCAGTTCTTC CASSSGQGANEQFF
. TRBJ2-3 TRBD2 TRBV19 TGTGCCAGTAGCACTCGACTAGCGGGAGGGCTGGATACGCAGTATTTT CASSTRLAGGLDTQYF
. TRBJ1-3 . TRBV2 TGTGCCAGCAAAAGGGAGGGAGGCTCTGGAAACACCATATATTTT CASKREGGSGNTIYF
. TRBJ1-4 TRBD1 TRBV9 TGTGCCAGCAGCGGGGGACAGGGAACTAATGAAAAACTGTTTTTT CASSGGQGTNEKLFF
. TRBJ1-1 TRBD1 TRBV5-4 TGTGCCAGCAGCTTGTACCCCAGGACAGGGCTGAACACTGAAGCTTTCTTT CASSLYPRTGLNTEAFF
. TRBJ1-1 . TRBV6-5 TGTGCCAGCGGTTCCCCTTTTCCCCCCACTGAAGCTTTCTTT CASGSPFPPTEAFF
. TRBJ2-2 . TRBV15 TGTGCCACCAGCTCTCTCATGGGGAAGGGGGGGACCGGGGAGCTGTTTTTT CATSSLMGKGGTGELFF
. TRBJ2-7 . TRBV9 TGTGCCAGCAGCGTAGGTCCAGGGGTTCGGAACGAGCAGTACTTC CASSVGPGVRNEQYF
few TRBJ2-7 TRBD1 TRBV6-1 TGTGCCAGCAGTACGGGACAGGGGGCGGAGGAGCAGTACTTC CASSTGQGAEEQYF
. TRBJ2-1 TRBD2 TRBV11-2 TGTGCCAGCAGCACCCACCTAGCGGCCTACAATGAGCAGTTCTTC CASSTHLAAYNEQFF
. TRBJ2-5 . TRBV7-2 TGTGCCAGCAGCTCGGGTCGAGGGGAGACCCAGTACTTC CASSSGRGETQYF
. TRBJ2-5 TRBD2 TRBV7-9 TGTGCCAGCAGCTTAGGGACTAGCTTTCAAGAGACCCAGTACTTC CASSLGTSFQETQYF
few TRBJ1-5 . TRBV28 TGTGCCAGCAGTACAGGGTTCAATCAGCCCCAGCATTTT CASSTGFNQPQHF
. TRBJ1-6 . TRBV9 TGTGCCAGCAGCAAAGGCGCCGGGGAACATTCACCCCTCCACTTT CASSKGAGEHSPLHF
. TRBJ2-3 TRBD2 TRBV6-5 TGTGCCAGCAGCCCTAGCGGACTCCCCACAGATACGCAGTATTTT CASSPSGLPTDTQYF
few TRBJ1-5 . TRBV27 TGTGCCAGCAGTGCCCACAGGGAATTGGGGCAGCCCCAGCATTTT CASSAHRELGQPQHF